This paragraph reports one TCR beta chain. What antigen it recognizes has not been identified. Base qualities are not recorded, but no much larger clone differs from it by a single base. The data stem from a study of OX40 agonist ivuxolimab in advanced cancers. With respect to the entire study: Ivuxolimab was a fully human IgG2 agonistic monoclonal antibody targeting the costimulatory receptor OX40 (CD134). The dose-escalation cohort was around 83% male with a mean age of about 58 years, ranging from roughly 20 to 80. The monotherapy dose-escalation portion (N ≈ 52 patients) of the phase I ivuxolimab trial is reported in the paper. Partial responses occurred in three dose-escalation patients, of whom one had hepatocellular carcinoma and two had cutaneous melanoma. Intravenous ivuxolimab was administered to patients every 2 weeks at six dose levels: 0.01, 0.1, 0.3, 1.5, 3 and 10 mg/kg. The purpose of peripheral TCRbeta sequencing was to test whether ivuxolimab changed TCR sequence diversity and led to clonal T-cell expansion. Prior anti-PD-1, anti-PD-L1 or anti-CTLA-4 therapy was permitted, and about two fifths of dose-escalation patients had received checkpoint inhibitors. Among the roughly 54 dose-escalation patients, around 19 had hepatocellular carcinoma, roughly 15 melanoma, 9 renal cell carcinoma and 9 head and neck cancer. The research as a whole found: Which antigens the clonally expanded peripheral T cells were specific for was not determined. In the 0.1-3.0 mg/kg groups, partial responders were among the patients with the lowest normalized peripheral clonal expansion, particularly in CD8+ T cells. After ivuxolimab, CD8+ T cells had more expanded clones than CD4+ T cells on average. Low levels of normalized T-cell clonal expansion were also shown by some nonresponding patients. At doses of 0.1 to 3.0 mg/kg, clonal expansion of both CD4+ and CD8+ blood T cells was observed from baseline to week 6.

Patients with autoimmune disease history or receiving systemic immunosuppression were excluded from the trial. Peripheral blood for TCR sequencing was collected from all dose cohorts at baseline, on cycle 4 day 1, and on cycle 7 day 1. Samples came from an open-label, multicenter, first-in-human phase I dose-escalation trial of ivuxolimab. Adults with locally advanced or metastatic melanoma, renal cell carcinoma, hepatocellular carcinoma or head and neck squamous cell carcinoma were enrolled in the trial. Before TCR sequencing, CD4+ and CD8+ T cells were separately sorted from peripheral blood. For sequencing of the TCRbeta CDR3 region, genomic DNA was extracted from the sorted cells. TCRbeta CDR3 regions were sequenced using the immunoSEQ Assay. TCRdb stores this immuneACCESS table with in-frame sequences only. Part of the clones is absent; in the studies checked, under half of the shortfall reflects unresolved V genes, and no reason is known for the rest. For this sample there are under 15,000 clones; around 80% appear just once. Around 35% of the sample goes to the ten largest clones.

The sample in question was CD4+ or CD8+ T cells sorted from blood, obtained in a trial of the OX40 agonist ivuxolimab. This clonotype was obtained from an adult with an advanced solid tumor such as melanoma, head and neck, liver or kidney cancer.

The encoded CDR3 is CASSGTGAAYEQYF. The nucleotide sequence reads TGTGCCAGCAGCGGAACAGGGGCGGCCTACGAGCAGTACTTC. The V and J genes are TRBV7-8 and TRBJ2-7; 7 junctional bases match TRBD1. CDR1 SGHVS and CDR2 FQNEAQ are derived from the germline V gene. Ends trimmed: V by 5 bases, J by 2 bases; bases unmatched to a gene: 6. The CDR3 runs 14 residues from the cysteine to the phenylalanine. This entry keeps only the CDR3 DNA: 42 bases, framed from base 1.